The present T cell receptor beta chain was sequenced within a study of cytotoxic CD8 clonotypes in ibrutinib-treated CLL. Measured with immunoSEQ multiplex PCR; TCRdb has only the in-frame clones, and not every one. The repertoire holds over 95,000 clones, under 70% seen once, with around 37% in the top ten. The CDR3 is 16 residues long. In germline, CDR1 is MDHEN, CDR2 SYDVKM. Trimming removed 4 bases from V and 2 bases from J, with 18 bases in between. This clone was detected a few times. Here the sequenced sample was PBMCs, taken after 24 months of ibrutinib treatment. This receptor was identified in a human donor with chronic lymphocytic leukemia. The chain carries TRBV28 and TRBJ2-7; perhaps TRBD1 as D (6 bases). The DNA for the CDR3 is TGTGCCAGCAGTTCCTCCAGACAGGCCAAGACCTACGAGCAGTACTTC. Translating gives CASSSSRQAKTYEQYF.